These T cell receptor beta chains were read from a single sample in a study of T cells in localized non-small cell lung cancer. TCRdb keeps only in-frame clones here, not all; method: immunoSEQ multiplex PCR. This table has around 20,000 clones, around 93% appearing once. The specimen was peripheral blood, collected before any cancer treatment. These receptors were taken from a woman aged 35 to 70 with stage I lung adenocarcinoma. Both conserved end residues are part of each CDR3. D genes are given only for firm matches. Some rows mark clone size as missing; the rest say once, few, many or name a class of expanded clone.

d_call: TRBD1
j_call: TRBJ1-2
clone_size: -
v_call: TRBV7-9
cdr3_aa: CASSGQGDPNYGYTF
cdr3_nt: TGTGCCAGCAGCGGACAGGGGGACCCTAACTATGGCTACACCTTC

d_call: -
j_call: TRBJ2-7
clone_size: -
v_call: TRBV29-1
cdr3_aa: CSVEGNGYEQYF
cdr3_nt: TGCAGCGTTGAAGGGAACGGCTACGAGCAGTACTTC

d_call: TRBD1
j_call: TRBJ1-2
clone_size: -
v_call: TRBV5-4
cdr3_aa: CASSRTGGNYGYTF
cdr3_nt: TGTGCCAGCAGCCGGACAGGGGGGAACTATGGCTACACCTTC

d_call: TRBD1
j_call: TRBJ1-2
clone_size: -
v_call: TRBV5-6
cdr3_aa: CASSLQGGSYTF
cdr3_nt: TGTGCCAGCAGCTTGCAGGGGGGGAGCTACACCTTC

d_call: TRBD1
j_call: TRBJ2-7
clone_size: -
v_call: TRBV18
cdr3_aa: CASSLPLDRKSEQYF
cdr3_nt: TGTGCCAGCTCACTCCCCTTGGACAGGAAGAGCGAGCAGTACTTC

d_call: -
j_call: TRBJ1-4
clone_size: -
v_call: TRBV5-1
cdr3_aa: CATARGFATNEKLFF
cdr3_nt: TGCGCCACAGCTCGGGGGTTTGCAACTAATGAAAAACTGTTTTTT

d_call: -
j_call: TRBJ1-5
clone_size: -
v_call: TRBV18
cdr3_aa: CASSPPLGGNQPQHF
cdr3_nt: TGTGCCAGCTCACCACCGTTGGGGGGCAATCAGCCCCAGCATTTT

d_call: -
j_call: TRBJ2-2
clone_size: -
v_call: TRBV7-7
cdr3_aa: CASSLVGQTGELFF
cdr3_nt: TGTGCTAGCAGCTTAGTAGGACAGACCGGGGAGCTGTTTTTT

d_call: -
j_call: TRBJ2-5
clone_size: -
v_call: TRBV6-1
cdr3_aa: CASSRDLQETQYF
cdr3_nt: TGTGCCAGCAGCCGGGACTTACAAGAGACCCAGTACTTC

d_call: -
j_call: TRBJ1-2
clone_size: medium-sized
v_call: TRBV11-3
cdr3_aa: CASSSNSYGYTF
cdr3_nt: TGTGCCAGCAGCTCGAACAGCTATGGCTACACCTTC

d_call: -
j_call: TRBJ2-3
clone_size: -
v_call: TRBV4-3
cdr3_aa: CASSQDPGTQYF
cdr3_nt: TGCGCCAGCAGCCAAGACCCTGGCACGCAGTATTTT

d_call: TRBD1
j_call: TRBJ2-3
clone_size: -
v_call: TRBV5-1
cdr3_aa: CASSLSDREADTQYF
cdr3_nt: TGCGCCAGCAGCTTGTCGGACAGGGAGGCTGATACGCAGTATTTT

d_call: -
j_call: TRBJ2-7
clone_size: few
v_call: TRBV5-6
cdr3_aa: CASSLARYEQYF
cdr3_nt: TGTGCCAGCAGCCTTGCACGTTACGAGCAGTACTTC

d_call: TRBD1
j_call: TRBJ2-7
clone_size: -
v_call: TRBV7-2
cdr3_aa: CASSPGQGFDEQYF
cdr3_nt: TGTGCCAGCAGTCCGGGACAGGGATTCGACGAGCAGTACTTC

d_call: -
j_call: TRBJ1-4
clone_size: -
v_call: TRBV5-1
cdr3_aa: CASSLSAAVEEKLFF
cdr3_nt: TGCGCCAGCAGCTTGAGCGCGGCAGTGGAAGAAAAACTGTTTTTT

d_call: TRBD1
j_call: TRBJ1-1
clone_size: -
v_call: TRBV5-4
cdr3_aa: CASSSDRVKNTEAFF
cdr3_nt: TGTGCCAGCAGCTCCGACAGGGTTAAGAACACTGAAGCTTTCTTT

d_call: -
j_call: TRBJ1-2
clone_size: few
v_call: TRBV4-1
cdr3_aa: CASSKPGSNYGYTF
cdr3_nt: TGCGCCAGCAGCAAACCTGGATCCAACTATGGCTACACCTTC

d_call: -
j_call: TRBJ2-1
clone_size: -
v_call: TRBV4-1
cdr3_aa: CASSQDPAVARNSYNEQFF
cdr3_nt: TGCGCCAGCAGCCAAGATCCCGCGGTGGCGAGGAACTCCTACAATGAGCAGTTCTTC

d_call: -
j_call: TRBJ2-7
clone_size: -
v_call: TRBV19
cdr3_aa: CASSTQWGGITYEQYF
cdr3_nt: TGTGCCAGTAGTACCCAATGGGGGGGCATTACCTACGAGCAGTACTTC

d_call: -
j_call: TRBJ1-1
clone_size: -
v_call: TRBV27
cdr3_aa: CASKDSRGTEAFF
cdr3_nt: TGTGCCAGCAAAGACAGTAGAGGCACTGAAGCTTTCTTT

d_call: TRBD1
j_call: TRBJ1-2
clone_size: once
v_call: TRBV28
cdr3_aa: CASGPQGAGYTF
cdr3_nt: TGTGCCAGCGGCCCACAGGGGGCTGGCTACACCTTC

d_call: -
j_call: TRBJ1-1
clone_size: -
v_call: TRBV6-1
cdr3_aa: CASSRYTEAFF
cdr3_nt: TGTGCCAGCAGCCGGTACACTGAAGCTTTCTTT

d_call: TRBD1
j_call: TRBJ2-1
clone_size: -
v_call: TRBV11-3
cdr3_aa: CASSLGGGYEQFF
cdr3_nt: TGTGCCAGCAGCTTAGGAGGGGGCTATGAGCAGTTCTTC

d_call: -
j_call: TRBJ2-5
clone_size: -
v_call: TRBV7-9
cdr3_aa: CASSCLQVQETQYF
cdr3_nt: TGTGCCAGCAGCTGTTTACAGGTTCAAGAGACCCAGTACTTC

d_call: -
j_call: TRBJ1-1
clone_size: -
v_call: TRBV5-4
cdr3_aa: CASSLDHTPNTEAFF
cdr3_nt: TGTGCCAGCAGCTTGGACCACACCCCGAACACTGAAGCTTTCTTT

d_call: TRBD2
j_call: TRBJ2-3
clone_size: -
v_call: TRBV4-2
cdr3_aa: CASSQRAGGEVGTDTQYF
cdr3_nt: TGTGCCAGCAGCCAACGAGCGGGAGGGGAGGTGGGCACAGATACGCAGTATTTT

d_call: -
j_call: TRBJ2-7
clone_size: once
v_call: TRBV19
cdr3_aa: CASSKILNYEQYF
cdr3_nt: TGTGCCAGTAGTAAAATCCTGAACTACGAGCAGTACTTC

d_call: -
j_call: TRBJ1-1
clone_size: -
v_call: TRBV12-5
cdr3_aa: CASMRLQRRKNTEAFF
cdr3_nt: TGTGCTAGTATGCGACTACAAAGACGGAAAAACACTGAAGCTTTCTTT

d_call: -
j_call: TRBJ2-5
clone_size: -
v_call: TRBV11-2
cdr3_aa: CASSAAIETQYF
cdr3_nt: TGTGCCAGCAGCGCCGCCATCGAGACCCAGTACTTC

d_call: -
j_call: TRBJ2-1
clone_size: -
v_call: TRBV6-1
cdr3_aa: CASSEKGRVRGFF
cdr3_nt: TGTGCCAGCAGTGAAAAAGGTCGAGTGCGGGGGTTCTTC

d_call: -
j_call: TRBJ1-6
clone_size: -
v_call: TRBV2
cdr3_aa: CASTRSSYNSPLHF
cdr3_nt: TGTGCCAGCACCCGGAGCTCCTATAATTCACCCCTCCACTTT

d_call: TRBD1
j_call: TRBJ1-5
clone_size: once
v_call: TRBV28
cdr3_aa: CASSSGQGAGQPQHF
cdr3_nt: TGTGCCAGCAGTTCGGGACAGGGGGCAGGTCAGCCCCAGCATTTT

d_call: TRBD2
j_call: TRBJ2-3
clone_size: -
v_call: TRBV29-1
cdr3_aa: CSVSILAEITDTQYF
cdr3_nt: TGCAGCGTTAGTATACTAGCGGAAATCACAGATACGCAGTATTTT

d_call: TRBD1
j_call: TRBJ1-2
clone_size: -
v_call: TRBV7-9
cdr3_aa: CASSLVGTGYGYTF
cdr3_nt: TGTGCCAGCAGCTTAGTAGGGACAGGGTATGGCTACACCTTC

d_call: TRBD1
j_call: TRBJ1-2
clone_size: few
v_call: TRBV6-6
cdr3_aa: CASSSGQGRVGYGYTF
cdr3_nt: TGTGCCAGCAGTTCGGGACAGGGTCGTGTTGGCTATGGCTACACCTTC

d_call: -
j_call: TRBJ2-5
clone_size: -
v_call: TRBV6-5
cdr3_aa: CASKGTLQETQYF
cdr3_nt: TGTGCCAGCAAAGGGACACTCCAAGAGACCCAGTACTTC

d_call: TRBD2
j_call: TRBJ2-7
clone_size: -
v_call: TRBV5-4
cdr3_aa: CASSAALADSYEQYF
cdr3_nt: TGTGCCAGCAGCGCCGCACTAGCGGACTCCTACGAGCAGTACTTC

d_call: -
j_call: TRBJ2-5
clone_size: once
v_call: TRBV21-1
cdr3_aa: CASSKGRARPQYF
cdr3_nt: TGTGCCAGCAGCAAAGGCCGGGCTCGGCCCCAGTACTTC

d_call: -
j_call: TRBJ2-5
clone_size: -
v_call: TRBV19
cdr3_aa: CASSNGETQYF
cdr3_nt: TGTGCCAGTAGTAATGGGGAGACCCAGTACTTC

d_call: -
j_call: TRBJ2-2
clone_size: -
v_call: TRBV7-6
cdr3_aa: CASSLQGEEAGELFF
cdr3_nt: TGTGCCAGCAGCTTGCAAGGGGAAGAGGCCGGGGAGCTGTTTTTT

d_call: TRBD1
j_call: TRBJ2-7
clone_size: once
v_call: TRBV6-6
cdr3_aa: CASSYQGALNEQYF
cdr3_nt: TGTGCCAGCAGTTACCAGGGGGCTCTAAACGAGCAGTACTTC